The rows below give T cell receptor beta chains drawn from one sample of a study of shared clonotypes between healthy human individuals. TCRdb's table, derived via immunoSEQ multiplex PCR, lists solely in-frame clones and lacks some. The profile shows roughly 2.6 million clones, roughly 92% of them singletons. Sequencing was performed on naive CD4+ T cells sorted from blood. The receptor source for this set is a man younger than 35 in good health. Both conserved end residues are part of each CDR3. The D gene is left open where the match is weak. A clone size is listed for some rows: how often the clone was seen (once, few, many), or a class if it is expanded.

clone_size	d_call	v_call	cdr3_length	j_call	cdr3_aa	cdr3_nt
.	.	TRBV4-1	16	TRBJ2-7	CASSQSFGFLDYEQYF	TGCGCCAGCAGCCAATCGTTTGGCTTCCTGGACTACGAGCAGTACTTC
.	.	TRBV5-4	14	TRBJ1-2	CASSLAGPFYGYTF	TGTGCCAGCAGCTTGGCCGGACCATTCTATGGCTACACCTTC
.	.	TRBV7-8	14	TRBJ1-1	CASSLGRVNTEAFF	TGTGCCAGCAGCTTAGGGAGGGTGAACACTGAAGCTTTCTTT
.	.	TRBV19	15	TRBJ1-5	CASSIELGGNQPQHF	TGTGCCAGTAGTATAGAACTGGGGGGCAATCAGCCCCAGCATTTT
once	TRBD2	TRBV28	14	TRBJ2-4	CASYPGGAKNIQYF	TGTGCCAGCTACCCCGGGGGGGCCAAAAACATTCAGTACTTC
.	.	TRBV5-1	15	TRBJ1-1	CASSSNAGTDTEAFF	TGCGCCAGCAGCTCTAACGCCGGAACCGACACTGAAGCTTTCTTT
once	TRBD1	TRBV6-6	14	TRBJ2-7	CASSPRQGAYEQYF	TGTGCCAGCAGTCCCCGACAGGGGGCTTACGAGCAGTACTTC
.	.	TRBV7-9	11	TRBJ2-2	CASTVAGELFF	TGTGCCAGCACCGTGGCCGGGGAGCTGTTTTTT
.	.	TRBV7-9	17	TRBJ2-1	CASSPAAVLGSYNEQFF	TGTGCCAGCAGCCCAGCGGCAGTCTTGGGCTCCTACAATGAGCAGTTCTTC
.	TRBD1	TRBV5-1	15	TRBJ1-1	CASSPGQGGDTEAFF	TGCGCCAGCAGCCCTGGACAGGGAGGGGACACTGAAGCTTTCTTT
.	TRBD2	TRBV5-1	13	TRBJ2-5	CASRTSGEETQYF	TGCGCCAGCAGGACTAGCGGAGAAGAGACCCAGTACTTC
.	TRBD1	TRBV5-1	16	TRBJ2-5	CASSFIQGDYQETQYF	TGCGCCAGCAGCTTTATACAGGGGGACTACCAAGAGACCCAGTACTTC
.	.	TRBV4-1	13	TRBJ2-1	CASAGQTYNEQFF	TGCGCCAGCGCGGGACAGACCTACAATGAGCAGTTCTTC
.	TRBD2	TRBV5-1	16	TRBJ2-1	CASRGGASGSSNEQFF	TGCGCCAGCAGGGGAGGGGCTAGCGGGTCGTCTAATGAGCAGTTCTTC
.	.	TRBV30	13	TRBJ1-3	CAWKRGSGNTIYF	TGTGCCTGGAAGCGGGGGTCTGGAAACACCATATATTTT
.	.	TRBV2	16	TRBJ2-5	CASSETTSYGSETQYF	TGTGCCAGCAGTGAAACTACTAGCTACGGGTCAGAGACCCAGTACTTC
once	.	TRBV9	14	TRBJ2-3	CASSGPVTTDTQYF	TGTGCCAGCAGCGGTCCAGTCACCACAGATACGCAGTATTTT
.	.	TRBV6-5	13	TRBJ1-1	CASFRRMGTEAFF	TGTGCCAGCTTCCGGAGAATGGGCACTGAAGCTTTCTTT
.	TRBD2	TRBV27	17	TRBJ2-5	CASSPGLAGGPWETQYF	TGTGCCAGCAGCCCTGGACTAGCGGGGGGGCCGTGGGAGACCCAGTACTTC
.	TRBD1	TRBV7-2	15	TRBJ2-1	CASSLDRGSYNEQFF	TGTGCCAGCAGCTTGGACAGGGGGTCCTACAATGAGCAGTTCTTC
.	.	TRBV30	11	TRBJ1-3	CAGHSGNTIYF	TGTGCCGGGCACTCTGGAAACACCATATATTTT
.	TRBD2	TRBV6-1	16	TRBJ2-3	CASSEASGGPTDTQYF	TGTGCCAGCAGTGAGGCTAGCGGGGGGCCCACAGATACGCAGTATTTT
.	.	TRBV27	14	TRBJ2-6	CASSSPPGANVLTF	TGTGCCAGCAGTTCCCCTCCTGGGGCCAACGTCCTGACTTTC
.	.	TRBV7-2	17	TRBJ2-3	CASSPPRGSTSTDTQYF	TGTGCCAGCAGCCCCCCTCGCGGTAGCACTAGCACAGATACGCAGTATTTT
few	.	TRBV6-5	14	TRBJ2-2	CASRGTTNTGELFF	TGTGCCAGCAGAGGGACAACGAACACCGGGGAGCTGTTTTTT
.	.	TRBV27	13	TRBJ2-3	CASSNQGTDTQYF	TGTGCCAGCAGTAACCAAGGGACAGATACGCAGTATTTT
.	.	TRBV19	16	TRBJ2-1	CASSSSGTFLYNEQFF	TGTGCCAGTAGTTCTTCCGGGACATTTCTCTACAATGAGCAGTTCTTC
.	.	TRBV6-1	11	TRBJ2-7	CASSSPGWQYF	TGTGCCAGCAGTTCACCAGGGTGGCAGTACTTC
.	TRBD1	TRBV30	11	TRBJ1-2	CAWRDRGRGIF	TGTGCCTGGAGGGACAGGGGGCGCGGTATTTTC
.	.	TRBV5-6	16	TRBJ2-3	CASSWRSGRYTDTQYF	TGTGCCAGCAGCTGGAGATCTGGGAGGTACACAGATACGCAGTATTTT
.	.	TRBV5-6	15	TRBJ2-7	CASSSGLLNSYEQYF	TGTGCCAGCAGCTCGGGACTTCTTAATTCTTACGAGCAGTACTTC
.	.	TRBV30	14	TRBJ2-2	CAWSPGTTIGELFF	TGTGCCTGGAGTCCAGGGACAACAATCGGGGAGCTGTTTTTT
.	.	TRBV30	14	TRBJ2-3	CAWSPIGSPGGQYF	TGTGCCTGGAGCCCTATAGGGTCTCCCGGCGGGCAGTATTTT
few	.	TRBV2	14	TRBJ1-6	CASSEQLYNSPLHF	TGTGCCAGCAGTGAACAGCTTTATAATTCACCCCTCCACTTT
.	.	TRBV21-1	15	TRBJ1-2	CASSKLGTPTYGYTF	TGTGCCAGCAGCAAATTAGGGACACCGACCTATGGCTACACCTTC
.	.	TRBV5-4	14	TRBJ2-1	CASSTGFVFNEQFF	TGTGCCAGCAGCACGGGTTTCGTCTTCAATGAGCAGTTCTTC
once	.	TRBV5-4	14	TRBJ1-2	CASSEGGWAYGYTF	TGTGCCAGCAGCGAGGGGGGGTGGGCCTATGGCTACACCTTC
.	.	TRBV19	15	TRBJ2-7	CASSIAGDISGEQYF	TGTGCCAGTAGTATAGCCGGGGACATCTCGGGCGAGCAGTACTTC
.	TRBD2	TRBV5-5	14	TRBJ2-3	CASSSASGRDTQYF	TGTGCCAGCAGCTCAGCTAGCGGGAGAGATACGCAGTATTTT
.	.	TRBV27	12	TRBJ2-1	CASSFTAGEQFF	TGTGCCAGCAGTTTTACAGCGGGTGAGCAGTTCTTC
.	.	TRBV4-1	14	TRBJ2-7	CASSQEPGTYEQYF	TGCGCCAGCAGCCAAGAGCCTGGGACCTACGAGCAGTACTTC
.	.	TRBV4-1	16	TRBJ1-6	CASSATGEGNRSPLHF	TGCGCCAGCAGCGCGACCGGGGAGGGAAATCGGTCACCCCTCCACTTT
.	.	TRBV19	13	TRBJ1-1	CASSAGLNTEAFF	TGTGCCAGTAGTGCAGGTTTGAACACTGAAGCTTTCTTT
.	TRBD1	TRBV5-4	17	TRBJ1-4	CASSPGTGKSTNEKLFF	TGTGCCAGCAGCCCGGGGACAGGAAAGTCAACTAATGAAAAACTGTTTTTT
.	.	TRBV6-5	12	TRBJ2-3	CASRGTWDTQYF	TGTGCCAGCAGAGGGACTTGGGATACGCAGTATTTT